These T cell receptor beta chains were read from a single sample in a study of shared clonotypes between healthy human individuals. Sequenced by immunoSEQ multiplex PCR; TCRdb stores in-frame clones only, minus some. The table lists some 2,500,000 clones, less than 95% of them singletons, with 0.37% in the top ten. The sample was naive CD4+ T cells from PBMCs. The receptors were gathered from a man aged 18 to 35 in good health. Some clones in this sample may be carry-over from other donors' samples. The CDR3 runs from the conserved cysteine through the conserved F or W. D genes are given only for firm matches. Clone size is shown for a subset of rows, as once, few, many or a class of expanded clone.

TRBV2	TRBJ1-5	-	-	CASRKRAGNQPQHF	TGTGCCAGCAGGAAGAGGGCTGGTAATCAGCCCCAGCATTTT
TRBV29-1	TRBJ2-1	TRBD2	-	CSVDGTSGRDEQFF	TGCAGCGTTGACGGGACTAGCGGGAGGGATGAGCAGTTCTTC
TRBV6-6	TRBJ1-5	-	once	CASSPQGSNQPQHF	TGTGCCAGCAGTCCCCAGGGAAGCAATCAGCCCCAGCATTTT
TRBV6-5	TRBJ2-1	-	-	CASSQNGPSYNEQFF	TGTGCCAGCAGTCAAAATGGACCCTCCTACAATGAGCAGTTCTTC
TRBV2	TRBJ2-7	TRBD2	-	CASSELGGGSLQYF	TGTGCCAGCAGTGAGCTGGGAGGCGGGAGTCTGCAGTACTTC
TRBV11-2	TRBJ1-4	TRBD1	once	CASSDPGGNEKLFF	TGTGCCAGCAGCGACCCAGGGGGTAATGAAAAACTGTTTTTT
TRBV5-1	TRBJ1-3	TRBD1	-	CASSLGPGQGKNTIYF	TGCGCCAGCAGCTTGGGCCCGGGACAGGGGAAGAACACCATATATTTT
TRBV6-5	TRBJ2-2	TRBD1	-	CASSYARGTGELFF	TGTGCCAGCAGTTACGCCAGGGGGACCGGGGAGCTGTTTTTT
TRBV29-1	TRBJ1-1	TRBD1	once	CSVVHYLQGTEAFF	TGCAGCGTCGTTCACTATTTACAGGGGACTGAAGCTTTCTTT
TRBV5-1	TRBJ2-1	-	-	CASSLGGLIYNEQFF	TGCGCCAGCAGCTTGGGGGGGCTGATCTACAATGAGCAGTTCTTC
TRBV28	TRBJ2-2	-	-	CASSRPGTYTGELFF	TGTGCCAGCAGCCGACCCGGGACCTACACCGGGGAGCTGTTTTTT
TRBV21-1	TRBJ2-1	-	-	CASSPTPDNEQFF	TGTGCCAGCAGCCCGACCCCCGACAATGAGCAGTTCTTC
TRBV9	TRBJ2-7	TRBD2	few	CASSVGTSGNGEQYF	TGTGCCAGCAGCGTAGGGACTAGCGGGAATGGCGAGCAGTACTTC
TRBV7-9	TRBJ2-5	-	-	CASSLGPGTKTQYF	TGTGCCAGCAGCTTAGGTCCGGGGACGAAGACCCAGTACTTC
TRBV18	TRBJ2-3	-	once	CASSPRSTSTDTQYF	TGTGCCAGCTCACCACGCTCGACCAGCACAGATACGCAGTATTTT
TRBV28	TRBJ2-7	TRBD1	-	CASSLTGATYEQYF	TGTGCCAGCAGTTTAACAGGGGCCACCTACGAGCAGTACTTC
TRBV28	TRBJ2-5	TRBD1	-	CASSVGTGRIETQYF	TGTGCCAGCAGTGTGGGGACAGGGAGGATTGAGACCCAGTACTTC
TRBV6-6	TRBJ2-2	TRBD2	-	CASSYNLAGATGELFF	TGTGCCAGCAGTTACAACTTAGCGGGAGCCACCGGGGAGCTGTTTTTT
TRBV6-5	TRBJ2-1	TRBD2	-	CASSGGLAGDNEQFF	TGTGCCAGCAGTGGGGGACTAGCGGGAGATAATGAGCAGTTCTTC
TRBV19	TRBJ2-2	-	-	CATSPLGTGELFF	TGTGCCACCTCCCCTTTAGGCACCGGGGAGCTGTTTTTT
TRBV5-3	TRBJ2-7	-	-	CARSLGVFPLYEQYF	TGTGCCAGAAGCTTGGGGGTATTCCCTCTATACGAGCAGTACTTC
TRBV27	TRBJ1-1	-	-	CASSFNSHNTEAFF	TGTGCCAGCAGTTTCAACAGCCACAACACTGAAGCTTTCTTT
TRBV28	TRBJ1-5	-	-	CASSLFSPSIQPQHF	TGTGCCAGCAGTTTGTTTTCTCCTAGCATTCAGCCCCAGCATTTT
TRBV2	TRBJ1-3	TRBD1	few	CASGRDRAGNTIYF	TGTGCCAGCGGGAGGGACAGGGCAGGAAACACCATATATTTT
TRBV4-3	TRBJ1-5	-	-	CASSPGLPWQPQHF	TGCGCCAGCAGCCCCGGACTCCCCTGGCAGCCCCAGCATTTT
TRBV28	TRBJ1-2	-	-	CASSFSGKGYGYTF	TGTGCCAGCAGTTTTAGCGGGAAGGGCTATGGCTACACCTTC
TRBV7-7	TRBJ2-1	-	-	CASSLGIGNNEQFF	TGTGCCAGCAGCTTAGGTATAGGGAACAATGAGCAGTTCTTC
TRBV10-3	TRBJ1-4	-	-	CAIGGRALGNEKLFF	TGTGCCATCGGGGGTAGGGCGCTCGGTAATGAAAAACTGTTTTTT
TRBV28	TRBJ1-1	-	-	CASSFGGENTEAFF	TGTGCCAGCAGTTTCGGGGGGGAGAACACTGAAGCTTTCTTT
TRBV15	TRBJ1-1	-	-	CATSRDTRNTEAFF	TGTGCCACCAGCAGAGATACAAGAAACACTGAAGCTTTCTTT
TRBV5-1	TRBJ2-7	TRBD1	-	CASGTGGYEQYF	TGCGCCAGCGGGACAGGGGGCTACGAGCAGTACTTC
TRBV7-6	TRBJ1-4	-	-	CASSRQLGLGEKLFF	TGTGCCAGCAGCCGACAGTTGGGGTTGGGCGAAAAACTGTTTTTT
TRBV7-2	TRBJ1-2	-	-	CASSTPDRVGGYTF	TGTGCCAGCAGCACCCCGGACCGAGTTGGTGGCTACACCTTC
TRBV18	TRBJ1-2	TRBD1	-	CASSPPGQGYYGYTF	TGTGCCAGCTCACCACCGGGACAGGGGTACTATGGCTACACCTTC
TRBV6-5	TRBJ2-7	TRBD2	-	CASSYQRGTSYEQYF	TGTGCCAGCAGTTATCAGCGGGGAACTTCCTACGAGCAGTACTTC
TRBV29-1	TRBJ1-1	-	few	CSESGARDTEAFF	TGCAGCGAATCTGGGGCCCGGGACACTGAAGCTTTCTTT
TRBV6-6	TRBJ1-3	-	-	CASSYTGHSGNTIYF	TGTGCCAGCAGTTACACCGGTCATTCTGGAAACACCATATATTTT
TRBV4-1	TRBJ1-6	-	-	CASSQGRADYNSPLHF	TGCGCCAGCAGCCAAGGACGAGCGGACTATAATTCACCCCTCCACTTT
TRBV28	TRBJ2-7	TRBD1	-	CASSQQGKEQYF	TGTGCCAGCAGCCAACAGGGGAAGGAGCAGTACTTC
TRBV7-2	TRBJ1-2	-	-	CASSLVEGLGGGYTF	TGTGCCAGCAGCTTAGTGGAGGGCCTTGGGGGTGGCTACACCTTC
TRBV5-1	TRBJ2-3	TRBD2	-	CASSFLPAGRTDTQYF	TGCGCCAGCAGCTTCCTACCAGCGGGACGCACAGATACGCAGTATTTT
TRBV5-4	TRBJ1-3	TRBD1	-	CASSLGGQRNSGNTIYF	TGTGCCAGCAGCTTGGGGGGACAGCGAAACTCTGGAAACACCATATATTTT
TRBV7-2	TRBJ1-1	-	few	CASSLFRVPEAFF	TGTGCCAGCAGCTTATTCAGGGTACCTGAAGCTTTCTTT
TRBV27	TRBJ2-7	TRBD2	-	CASSHKGQGTSGRSYEQYF	TGTGCCAGCAGTCACAAAGGACAGGGAACTAGCGGGAGGTCCTACGAGCAGTACTTC
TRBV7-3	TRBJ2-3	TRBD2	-	CASSLTAGGGTDTQYF	TGTGCCAGCAGCTTAACCGCGGGAGGGGGCACAGATACGCAGTATTTT
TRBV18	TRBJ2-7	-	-	CASSMTSPSLEQYF	TGTGCCAGCTCAATGACATCTCCCTCTCTCGAGCAGTACTTC
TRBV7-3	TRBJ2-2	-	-	CASSLEQGRTGELFF	TGTGCCAGCAGCCTGGAGCAGGGCCGCACCGGGGAGCTGTTTTTT
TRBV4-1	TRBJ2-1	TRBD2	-	CASSHPGLAGGSEQFF	TGCGCCAGCAGCCATCCCGGACTAGCGGGAGGGAGTGAGCAGTTCTTC
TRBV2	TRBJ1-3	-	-	CASRLTGGSGNTIYF	TGTGCCAGCAGGCTGACGGGGGGGAGTGGAAACACCATATATTTT
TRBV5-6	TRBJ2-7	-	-	CASSLRHDNYEQYF	TGTGCCAGCAGCTTGAGGCACGACAACTACGAGCAGTACTTC
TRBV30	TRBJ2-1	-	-	CAWMRVLTIGYNEQFF	TGTGCCTGGATGCGGGTTTTGACTATCGGCTACAATGAGCAGTTCTTC
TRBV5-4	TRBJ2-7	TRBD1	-	CASSFGTVPYEQYF	TGTGCCAGCAGCTTCGGGACAGTCCCCTACGAGCAGTACTTC
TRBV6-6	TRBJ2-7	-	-	CASSYEGFLGLYF	TGTGCCAGCAGTTACGAGGGGTTTCTGGGTCTGTACTTC
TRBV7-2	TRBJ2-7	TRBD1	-	CASSLPQGAYEQYF	TGTGCCAGCAGCTTACCCCAGGGGGCATACGAGCAGTACTTC
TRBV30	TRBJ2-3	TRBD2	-	CAWIPWKGLAGRSTDTQYF	TGTGCCTGGATACCATGGAAGGGACTAGCGGGCAGAAGCACAGATACGCAGTATTTT
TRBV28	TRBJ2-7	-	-	CASTKSRVEREQYF	TGTGCCAGCACTAAGTCCAGGGTGGAAAGGGAGCAGTACTTC
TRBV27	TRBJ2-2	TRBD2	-	CASSFHASLAGAGELFF	TGTGCCAGCAGTTTTCATGCTTCACTAGCGGGAGCCGGGGAGCTGTTTTTT
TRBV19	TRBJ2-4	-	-	CASSMTRGNIQYF	TGTGCCAGTAGTATGACCAGGGGAAACATTCAGTACTTC